These 19 T cell receptor beta chains originate from one sample sequenced in a study of cytotoxic CD8 clonotypes in ibrutinib-treated CLL. Some clones are missing from TCRdb's copy, which holds only in-frame ones; the method was immunoSEQ multiplex PCR. The sample shows approximately 15,000 clones, about 61% of them seen only once. Material: PBMCs, obtained before ibrutinib treatment. The source is a human donor with chronic lymphocytic leukemia.

This chain links TRBV2 with TRBJ2-1; 8 nucleotides align to TRBD1. Germline CDR1 SNHLY, CDR2 FYNNEI. V trimming: 2 bases; J trimming: 15 bases; junction bases outside the gene matches: 12. This CDR3 region has 14 residues. Here the CDR3 reads CASSEQGAGPGRFF. For the CDR3, the DNA is TGTGCCAGCAGTGAACAGGGGGCAGGGCCCGGTCGGTTCTTC.

The sample holds a few counts of this clone. This sequence joins TRBV19 and TRBJ2-1, with no clear D. This CDR3 comprises 13 residues. Per germline, CDR1 LNHDA and CDR2 SQIVND (reference sequence). Trimming cost V 2 bases and J 9 bases, with 11 bases left between them. In DNA, the CDR3 is TGTGCCAGTAGTATAAGAACAAGTGGTGAGCAGTTCTTC. Encoded protein: CASSIRTSGEQFF. Drawing the rest from reference TRBV19 and TRBJ2-1, the complete variable domain is DGGITQSPKYLFRKEGQNVTLSCEQNLNHDAMYWYRQDPGQGLRLIYYSQIVNDFQKGDIAEGYSVSREKKESFPLTVTSAQKNPTAFYLCASSIRTSGEQFFGPGTRLTVL.

This chain uses TRBV11-1 with TRBJ2-1; no firm D call. The V end was cut by 1 base, the J end by 8 bases, with 3 bases between. The CDR3 consists of 11 residues. Germline V gives CDR1 SGHAT, CDR2 FQDESV (reference sequence). The DNA for the CDR3 is TGTGCCAGCAGCTTAGAGCATGAGCAGTTCTTC. This gives the protein CASSLEHEQFF.

This chain connects TRBV5-1 to TRBJ2-1; D call uncertain. Trimming pared 1 base from V and 6 bases from J, leaving 11 bases between. CDR1 and CDR2 from the germline V gene are SGHRS and YFSETQ. This CDR3 spans 14 amino acids. CDR3 coding DNA: TGCGCCAGCAGCTTGAGGCCTGAGACCAATGAGCAGTTCTTC. This encodes CASSLRPETNEQFF.

The chain uses TRBV27 and TRBJ2-1; either TRBD1 or TRBD2 may supply D (5 bases each). Looked up from germline, CDR1 is MNHEY and CDR2 is SMNVEV (reference sequence). Trimming removed 3 bases from V and 6 bases from J, with 15 bases in between. The CDR3 spans 15 residues. The DNA of the CDR3 is TGTGCCAGCAGTTTTTTAGCCGCTGGGGGCAATGAGCAGTTCTTC. As protein: CASSFLAAGGNEQFF.

The chain couples TRBV30 to TRBJ2-7; no firm D call. The CDR3 is 10 amino acids. Trimming took off 8 bases at V and 6 bases at J, with 11 bases between the two ends. Looked up from germline, CDR1 is GTSNPN and CDR2 is SVGIG (reference sequence). The CDR3 is CAPSPLEQYV. CDR3 nucleotides: TGTGCCCCATCACCCCTCGAGCAGTACGTC.

The chain couples TRBV9 to TRBJ2-3; D call uncertain. The CDR3 has 15 residues. Germline CDR1 SGDLS, CDR2 YYNGEE. V was clipped by 2 bases and J by 7 bases, with 17 bases between them. Here the CDR3 reads CASSVGAANRNTQYF. Here the CDR3 DNA reads TGTGCCAGCAGCGTTGGAGCCGCTAACCGGAATACGCAGTATTTT.

Comments on this clone: Its ends do not fully match the called genes, so a read error is possible. V is TRBV6-1 and J is TRBJ1-1; no firm D call. The CDR3 loop spans 10 amino acids. Germline loops: CDR1 MNHNS, CDR2 SASEGT. CDR3 nucleotide sequence: TGTACCAGCAGCCTAGCCGTCGCTTTCTTT. This sequence encodes CTSSLAVAFF.

The rearrangement uses TRBV6-1 and TRBJ2-3; no clear D. Germline V gene lookup returns CDR1 MNHNS and CDR2 SASEGT. The CDR3 runs to 10 residues. Trimming shortened V by 6 bases and J by 6 bases, and 4 bases separated the two germline ends. CDR3 DNA sequence: TGTGCCAGCAGATCGGATACGCAGTATTTT. Protein: CASRSDTQYF.

As DNA, the CDR3 is TGTGCCAGCAGTGAGGGCAGGGCAGAGCAGTACGTC. It codes for CASSEGRAEQYV. The chain combines TRBV6-1 with TRBJ2-7; the D gene is possibly TRBD1 (5 bases). V lost 3 bases, J lost 7 bases, and 10 bases lay in between. Germline V gene lookup returns CDR1 MNHNS and CDR2 SASEGT. CDR3 size: 12 residues.

The chain recombines TRBV28 with TRBJ2-3, with D tentatively TRBD1 (5 bases). The CDR3 loop spans 16 amino acids. Per the germline V gene, CDR1 is MDHEN and CDR2 is SYDVKM. V was trimmed by 4 bases and J by 2 bases, leaving 16 bases between them. The DNA for the CDR3 is TGTGCCAGCAGTTCGGTGGGGCAGGTATACACAGATACGCAGTATTTT. Translation gives CASSSVGQVYTDTQYF. Combining the CDR3 with reference TRBV28 and TRBJ2-3 gives the whole variable domain DVKVTQSSRYLVKRTGEKVFLECVQDMDHENMFWYRQDPGLGLRLIYFSYDVKMKEKGDIPEGYSVSREKKERFSLILESASTNQTSMYLCASSSVGQVYTDTQYFGPGTRLTVL.

This clone was seen only a few times. The chain combines TRBV5-5 with TRBJ1-2, with 8 positions matching TRBD1. V trimming: 0 bases; J trimming: 8 bases; junction bases outside the gene matches: 6. Germline CDR1 is SGHKS and CDR2 is YYEKEE (reference sequence). This CDR3 has 14 amino acids. For the CDR3, the DNA is TGTGCCAGCAGCTTGGGGGCAGGGGGCGCGGGCTACACCTTC. This codes for CASSLGAGGAGYTF.

In DNA, the CDR3 is TGTGCCAGCAGTCCGTTTGTGTCCTACGAGCAGTACTTC. Translation: CASSPFVSYEQYF. The genes are TRBV7-9 and TRBJ2-7; D gene uncertain. Between the trimmed V and J ends, which lost 6 bases and 1 base, there was a span of 10 bases. The CDR3 extends over 13 amino acids. Germline V gives CDR1 SEHNR, CDR2 FQNEAQ (reference sequence).

The rearrangement joins TRBV11-2 to TRBJ1-2; TRBD1 aligns across 7 bases. V lost 3 bases and J lost 8; bases outside the gene matches: 3. The CDR3 length is 12 residues. CDR1 is SGHAT and CDR2 is FQNNGV in the germline V gene. The CDR3 nucleotides are TGTGCCAGCAGCTTGACAGGGAAGGGCTACACCTTC. Protein sequence: CASSLTGKGYTF.

V and J are TRBV5-1 and TRBJ2-1; D is uncertain. Germline values: CDR1 SGHRS, CDR2 YFSETQ. The CDR3 length is 13 residues. V was pared by 3 bases and J by 7 bases, with 11 bases between. The CDR3 DNA follows: TGCGCCAGCAGCTCGGCGATCGGTAATGAGCAGTTCTTC. It encodes CASSSAIGNEQFF.

This chain links TRBV29-1 with TRBJ2-1; 13 bases are a match to TRBD2. Trimming at V came to 5 bases and at J to 8 bases, leaving 6 bases not matched to a gene. The germline gives CDR1 SQVTM, CDR2 ANQGSEA. This CDR3 contains 14 residues. In DNA, the CDR3 is TGCAGCGTTAGCGGGACTAGCGGGATTTATGAGCAGTTCTTC. Translating it yields CSVSGTSGIYEQFF.

CDR3 sequence (DNA): TGTGCCAGCAGCTTAGAGTACGAGCAGTACTTC. As protein: CASSLEYEQYF. The V and J genes are TRBV11-2 and TRBJ2-7; no definite D call. CDR1 is SGHAT, CDR2 FQNNGV, per germline. Deletions cut 0 bases from V and 4 bases from J, with 1 base between. The CDR3 is 11 residues long.

The V gene is TRBV6-6, the J gene TRBJ2-5, with D perhaps matching TRBD1 (8 bases). The V gene lost 6 bases and the J gene lost 5 bases, with 13 bases spanning the gap. Germline CDR1 and CDR2: MNHNY and SVGAGI (reference sequence). This CDR3 region has 13 residues. The CDR3 sequence: CASSPQGGETQYF. CDR3 in DNA: TGTGCCAGCAGCCCACAGGGGGGGGAGACCCAGTACTTC.

The V gene is TRBV4-2, the J gene TRBJ2-1, with D possibly called TRBD1 or TRBD2 (5 bases each). This CDR3 region has 18 residues. Germline V lookup: CDR1 LGHNA, CDR2 YNFKEQ. V was clipped by 0 bases and J by 3 bases, with 18 bases between them. CDR3 nucleotide sequence: TGTGCCAGCAGCCAAGATTTAGGCGGCGTGAGGGGCTACAATGAGCAGTTCTTC. Translating it yields CASSQDLGGVRGYNEQFF.